Listed below are T cell receptor beta chains from one sample, sequenced in a study of T cell repertoires in cytomegalovirus infection. TCRdb analysed the reads with MiXCR anew, one entry per CDR3 protein. The repertoire consists of approximately 240,000 distinct CDR3 sequences, with around an eighth occurring once and the leading ten covering 1.5% to 2%. The sample was PBMCs. The source of these receptors is a human donor in good health (CMV status not recorded). Some clones in this sample may be carry-over from other donors' samples. Each CDR3 is given with its conserved first and last residue. The D gene is left open where the match is weak. Size is stated for part of the rows, as once, few or many counts, or as a class when the clone is expanded.

d_call: .
clone_size: many
cdr3_length: 11
v_call: TRBV7-2
j_call: TRBJ2-7
cdr3_aa: CASSLRYEQYF
cdr3_nt: TGTGCCAGCAGCTTACGCTACGAGCAGTACTTC

d_call: TRBD2
clone_size: few
cdr3_length: 15
v_call: TRBV2
j_call: TRBJ2-1
cdr3_aa: CASSELAGGINEQFF
cdr3_nt: TGTGCCAGCAGTGAATTGGCGGGAGGTATCAATGAGCAGTTCTTC

d_call: .
clone_size: many
cdr3_length: 16
v_call: TRBV4-3
j_call: TRBJ1-2
cdr3_aa: CASSQDTGRSNYGYTF
cdr3_nt: TGCGCCAGCAGCCAAGATACAGGGAGGTCGAACTATGGCTACACCTTC

d_call: .
clone_size: many
cdr3_length: 16
v_call: TRBV28
j_call: TRBJ2-2
cdr3_aa: CASSFVGPSNTGELFF
cdr3_nt: TGTGCCAGCAGTTTTGTAGGACCCTCGAACACCGGGGAGCTGTTTTTT

d_call: .
clone_size: few
cdr3_length: 12
v_call: TRBV6-1
j_call: TRBJ2-7
cdr3_aa: CASSMDGYEQYF
cdr3_nt: TGTGCCAGCAGTATGGACGGCTACGAGCAGTACTTC

d_call: .
clone_size: .
cdr3_length: 12
v_call: TRBV20-1
j_call: TRBJ1-2
cdr3_aa: CSANEGLLGYTF
cdr3_nt: TGCAGTGCTAATGAAGGCCTACTGGGCTACACCTTC

d_call: .
clone_size: many
cdr3_length: 17
v_call: TRBV7-2
j_call: TRBJ2-6
cdr3_aa: CASSSHYSYSGANVLTF
cdr3_nt: TGTGCCAGCAGCTCACATTACAGCTACTCTGGGGCCAACGTCCTGACTTTC

d_call: TRBD2
clone_size: .
cdr3_length: 17
v_call: TRBV28
j_call: TRBJ2-3
cdr3_aa: CASSPGTSGNPTDTQYF
cdr3_nt: TGTGCCAGCAGCCCCGGGACTAGCGGGAATCCCACAGATACGCAGTATTTT

d_call: .
clone_size: many
cdr3_length: 12
v_call: TRBV7-9
j_call: TRBJ2-4
cdr3_aa: CASSTGLGIQYF
cdr3_nt: TGTGCCAGCAGCACGGGGCTGGGCATTCAGTACTTC

d_call: .
clone_size: many
cdr3_length: 14
v_call: TRBV7-2
j_call: TRBJ2-2
cdr3_aa: CASSSGPNTGELFF
cdr3_nt: TGTGCCAGCAGCTCGGGGCCGAACACCGGGGAGCTGTTTTTT

d_call: TRBD1
clone_size: many
cdr3_length: 14
v_call: TRBV11-2
j_call: TRBJ1-1
cdr3_aa: CASSQGQGSTEAFF
cdr3_nt: TGTGCCAGCAGCCAGGGACAGGGGTCCACTGAAGCTTTCTTT

d_call: .
clone_size: few
cdr3_length: 15
v_call: TRBV5-6
j_call: TRBJ2-5
cdr3_aa: CASSPSPGLQETQYF
cdr3_nt: TGTGCCAGCAGCCCCAGCCCGGGACTCCAAGAGACCCAGTACTTC

d_call: TRBD1
clone_size: .
cdr3_length: 15
v_call: TRBV2
j_call: TRBJ1-6
cdr3_aa: CASSPLGQGNSPLHF
cdr3_nt: TGTGCCAGCAGCCCCTTGGGACAGGGTAATTCACCCCTCCACTTT

d_call: TRBD1
clone_size: .
cdr3_length: 14
v_call: TRBV6-2/TRBV6-3
j_call: TRBJ2-1
cdr3_aa: CASSGDRDYNEQFF
cdr3_nt: TGTGCCAGCAGTGGGGACAGGGATTACAATGAGCAGTTCTTC

d_call: .
clone_size: many
cdr3_length: 14
v_call: TRBV7-2
j_call: TRBJ2-7
cdr3_aa: CASSLATSSYEQYF
cdr3_nt: TGTGCCAGCAGCTTAGCGACGAGCTCCTACGAGCAGTACTTC

d_call: .
clone_size: few
cdr3_length: 13
v_call: TRBV4-3
j_call: TRBJ1-4
cdr3_aa: CASSQGRDEKLFF
cdr3_nt: TGCGCCAGCAGCCAAGGGCGTGATGAAAAACTGTTTTTT

d_call: .
clone_size: .
cdr3_length: 13
v_call: TRBV9
j_call: TRBJ1-2
cdr3_aa: CASSVESNYGYTF
cdr3_nt: TGTGCCAGCAGCGTAGAATCGAACTATGGCTACACCTTC

d_call: TRBD2
clone_size: .
cdr3_length: 11
v_call: TRBV20-1
j_call: TRBJ2-1
cdr3_aa: CSALAVNEQFF
cdr3_nt: TGCAGTGCACTAGCGGTTAATGAGCAGTTCTTC

d_call: .
clone_size: many
cdr3_length: 17
v_call: TRBV7-2
j_call: TRBJ1-1
cdr3_aa: CASSLALGGPMNTEAFF
cdr3_nt: TGTGCCAGCAGCTTAGCGTTGGGGGGCCCTATGAACACTGAAGCTTTCTTT

d_call: TRBD1
clone_size: many
cdr3_length: 14
v_call: TRBV7-9
j_call: TRBJ1-1
cdr3_aa: CASSQDRGGTEAFF
cdr3_nt: TGTGCCAGCAGCCAGGACAGGGGAGGCACTGAAGCTTTCTTT

d_call: .
clone_size: few
cdr3_length: 16
v_call: TRBV11-2
j_call: TRBJ2-1
cdr3_aa: CASRTVTGISEYEQFF
cdr3_nt: TGTGCCAGCCGAACGGTTACAGGGATATCGGAGTATGAGCAGTTCTTC

d_call: .
clone_size: few
cdr3_length: 14
v_call: TRBV25-1
j_call: TRBJ1-1
cdr3_aa: CASKGDLVNTEAFF
cdr3_nt: TGTGCCAGCAAAGGAGATTTGGTGAACACTGAAGCTTTCTTT

d_call: .
clone_size: many
cdr3_length: 17
v_call: TRBV27
j_call: TRBJ1-1
cdr3_aa: CASSLHLTGPMNTEAFF
cdr3_nt: TGTGCCAGCAGTCTTCACCTGACAGGTCCTATGAACACTGAAGCTTTCTTT

d_call: TRBD1
clone_size: .
cdr3_length: 13
v_call: TRBV19
j_call: TRBJ1-1
cdr3_aa: CASSMRGLDEAFF
cdr3_nt: TGTGCCAGTAGTATGAGGGGGCTGGACGAAGCTTTCTTT

d_call: TRBD1
clone_size: few
cdr3_length: 16
v_call: TRBV5-1
j_call: TRBJ1-1
cdr3_aa: CASRDTGGAMNTEAFF
cdr3_nt: TGCGCCAGCAGGGACACAGGGGGCGCGATGAACACTGAAGCTTTCTTT

d_call: TRBD1
clone_size: many
cdr3_length: 15
v_call: TRBV28
j_call: TRBJ1-5
cdr3_aa: CASDPGTGERQPQHF
cdr3_nt: TGTGCCAGCGATCCCGGGACAGGGGAACGACAGCCCCAGCATTTT

d_call: .
clone_size: many
cdr3_length: 14
v_call: TRBV6-2/TRBV6-3
j_call: TRBJ2-7
cdr3_aa: CASSWGNRPYEQYF
cdr3_nt: TGTGCCAGCAGTTGGGGGAACAGACCCTACGAGCAGTACTTC